This T cell receptor (beta chain) stems from a study of response to subunit inactivated influenza vaccine. TCRdb used MiXCR to reprocess the RT-PCR reads, holding one entry per CDR3 protein. This repertoire shows 500,000 to 550,000 distinct CDR3 sequences, 7.5% to 8.5% found once; its top ten account for 10% to 15%. The CDR3 has 19 amino acids. V was cut by 2 bases and J by 0 bases, with 22 bases left in between. CDR1 is DFQATT and CDR2 is SNEGSKA in the germline V gene (reference sequence). The receptor comes from a man aged 50-75 years who received an inactivated influenza vaccine. Specimen: PBMCs from blood, collected less than 30 months after vaccination. The gene calls are TRBV20-1 and TRBJ1-4; weak D call: TRBD1 (5 bases). CDR3 nucleotides: TGCAGTGCTAGAAGAGGCAGGGCGGTTTCCAACTCAACTAATGAAAAACTGTTTTTT. Residues: CSARRGRAVSNSTNEKLFF.